This passage covers 27 T cell receptor beta chains from one sample sequenced in a study of CD8 T cells in ankylosing spondylitis. TCRdb ran MiXCR on the 5' RACE reads and lists one entry per CDR3 protein. The sample contains some 220,000 distinct CDR3 sequences, roughly 8.2% of which appear only once. Sequencing used blood, either unsorted or a sorted T cell fraction (not recorded which). The receptors originated from a female donor with ankylosing spondylitis or in good health (not recorded which).

In its sample, this clonotype was seen many times. The V gene is TRBV20-1, the J gene TRBJ2-1, with D perhaps matching TRBD2 (7 bases). The CDR3 extends over 14 amino acids. V was trimmed by 6 bases and J by 4 bases, leaving 16 bases between them. The germline CDR1 and CDR2 sequences are DFQATT and SNEGSKA (reference sequence). The CDR3 coding sequence is TGCAGTGCAGGGGGGGGAGTTACTTACAATGAGCAGTTCTTC. Protein sequence: CSAGGGVTYNEQFF.

This clonotype was seen many times. This chain connects TRBV12-3 or TRBV12-4 to TRBJ2-3; TRBD1 might be the D (7 bases). Trimming shortened V by 5 bases and J by 2 bases, and 20 bases separated the two germline ends. The CDR3 totals 17 residues. CDR3 bases: TGTGCCAGCAGTCTGCGACAGGGTGGGGGGTTCACAGATACGCAGTATTTT. It yields the protein CASSLRQGGGFTDTQYF.

This clonotype came up many times. The chain couples TRBV7-2 to TRBJ2-2, with a weak D call TRBD2 (7 bases). Germline CDR1 reads SGHTA; CDR2 reads FQGNSA. The CDR3 is 18 amino acids. V lost 7 bases, J lost 2 bases, and 23 bases lay in between. Here the CDR3 reads CASTRRGGRGTNTGELFF. In nucleotides, the CDR3 is TGTGCCAGCACCCGACGCGGGGGTAGGGGGACTAACACCGGGGAGCTGTTTTTT.

This clonotype has a count of ten or more. The chain couples TRBV5-1 to TRBJ2-1, with TRBD2 matching over 10 bases. The V and J ends lost 2 bases and 3 bases, in that order; junction bases with no gene match: 2. In germline, CDR1 is SGHRS, CDR2 YFSETQ. The CDR3 spans 15 residues. CDR3 sequence (DNA): TGCGCCAGCAGCTTACTAGCGGGACACTACAATGAGCAGTTCTTC. Amino acids: CASSLLAGHYNEQFF.

The chain recombines TRBV29-1 with TRBJ2-5; TRBD1 or TRBD2 may be the D gene (6 bases each). CDR3 length: 13 amino acids. CDR1 and CDR2 (germline): SQVTM, ANQGSEA. The V and J ends lost 6 bases and 5 bases respectively, with 16 bases between them. The DNA for the CDR3 is TGCAGCGTCGTAGGCGGGACATCGGAGACCCAGTACTTC. Protein: CSVVGGTSETQYF.

This clonotype was observed at least ten times. The chain combines TRBV3-1 with TRBJ2-7, with D uncertain. This CDR3 has 12 amino acids. From germline, CDR1 is LGHDT and CDR2 YNNKEL (reference sequence). The V and J ends lost 5 bases and 7 bases respectively, with 12 bases between them. CDR3 protein: CASSVAVGEQYF. Here the CDR3 DNA reads TGTGCCAGCAGCGTGGCGGTGGGGGAGCAGTACTTC.

In this sample, this clonotype turned up many times. This sequence joins TRBV27 and TRBJ2-1; 11 positions match TRBD2. The J segment lost 7 bases and the V segment lost 6 bases, leaving 14 bases of the junction unmatched. In germline, CDR1 is MNHEY, CDR2 SMNVEV (reference sequence). The CDR3 extends over 17 amino acids. CDR3 amino acids: CASSLATSGTSNNEQFF. The CDR3 region has the DNA TGTGCCAGCAGCCTAGCGACTAGCGGGACCAGTAATAATGAGCAGTTCTTC.

Only a few counts were recorded for this clonotype. The chain joins TRBV6-6 to TRBJ1-6; D gene unclear. The V gene's germline CDR1 is MNHNY and CDR2 SVGAGI (reference sequence). The CDR3 runs to 23 residues. The ends were cut back, 8 bases at V and 4 bases at J, with 39 bases in the middle. The CDR3 DNA follows: TGTGCCAGCGATCCAAGTTATGGGAGACACCTTGGGTCCGATTCAGTATATAATTCACCCCTCCACTTT. Protein product: CASDPSYGRHLGSDSVYNSPLHF.

This clonotype occurred many times. V usage is TRBV4-3 and J usage is TRBJ1-2; D unresolved. Germline CDR1 is LGHNA and CDR2 is YSLEER. The V and J ends lost 0 bases and 5 bases respectively, with 13 bases between them. CDR3 size: 15 residues. The CDR3, as DNA: TGCGCCAGCAGCCAAGAGACCACCTCCTGGTATGGCTACACCTTC. The encoded protein is CASSQETTSWYGYTF.

Only a few counts were recorded for this clonotype. The chain recombines TRBV7-9 with TRBJ1-1; perhaps TRBD1 as D (6 bases). The germline CDR1 and CDR2 sequences are SEHNR and FQNEAQ (reference sequence). The length of the CDR3 is 16 residues. Trimming left V 3 bases short and J 0 bases short, with 14 bases between. CDR3 amino acids: CASSFGNRDMNTEAFF. The CDR3 region has the DNA TGTGCCAGCAGCTTCGGAAACAGGGATATGAACACTGAAGCTTTCTTT.

This clonotype was seen many times. This sequence joins TRBV7-9 and TRBJ2-3; no firm D call. The V end lost 0 bases, the J end lost 4 bases, and 8 bases lay between the germline ends. The CDR3 runs to 14 residues. Germline CDR1 reads SEHNR; CDR2 reads FQNEAQ (reference sequence). CDR3 DNA: TGTGCCAGCAGCTTAGCCAGCCCAGCAGATACGCAGTATTTT. Protein product: CASSLASPADTQYF.

This clonotype was detected ten times or more. The chain couples TRBV6-2 or TRBV6-3 to TRBJ2-2, with TRBD2 identical over 9 bases. The CDR3 loop spans 16 amino acids. V lost 2 bases, J lost 10 bases, and 11 bases stayed unmatched. The germline CDR1 and CDR2 sequences are MNHEY and SVGEGT. The CDR3 DNA is TGTGCCAGCAGTTACGGTGGGCTAGCGGGACTCGAGGAGCTGTTTTTT. Translating gives CASSYGGLAGLEELFF.

Many counts were recorded for this clonotype. The rearrangement uses TRBV20-1 and TRBJ2-1; TRBD1 matches 10 bases. Germline V gene sequence: CDR1 DFQATT, CDR2 SNEGSKA (reference sequence). V gave up 6 bases and J gave up 7 bases; unmatched junction bases: 12. CDR3 length equals 15 residues. Here the CDR3 reads CSARLPGTGVNEQFF. In DNA, the CDR3 is TGCAGTGCCAGATTGCCGGGGACAGGGGTAAATGAGCAGTTCTTC.

This clonotype occurred many times. This chain joins TRBV5-5 and TRBJ2-7; D is unclear. V lost 3 bases and J lost 3, with 7 bases in between. Germline assignment: CDR1 SGHKS and CDR2 YYEKEE (reference sequence). This CDR3 is 12 amino acids long. CDR3: CASSSEFYEQYF. Here the CDR3 DNA reads TGTGCCAGCAGCTCCGAGTTCTACGAGCAGTACTTC.

This clonotype was detected many times. V gene TRBV27 combines with J gene TRBJ2-3; D is ambiguous. Trimming took off 5 bases at V and 1 base at J, with 10 bases between the two ends. Germline CDR1 reads MNHEY; CDR2 reads SMNVEV (reference sequence). The CDR3 length is 14 residues. The CDR3 spells CASSPNWGTDTQYF. CDR3 nucleotide sequence: TGTGCCAGCAGTCCCAACTGGGGCACAGATACGCAGTATTTT.

In its sample, this clonotype was seen many times. The CDR3 nucleotides are TGCGCCAGCAGCCTCCGGGAAGGGAGGGGCCTTGGCTACACCTTC. This codes for CASSLREGRGLGYTF. The chain recombines TRBV4-3 with TRBJ1-2; TRBD1 might be the D (5 bases). This CDR3 region has 15 residues. Germline CDR1 and CDR2: LGHNA and YSLEER. Between the trimmed V and J ends, which lost 4 bases and 7 bases, there was a span of 19 bases.

This clonotype was seen many times. V usage is TRBV7-9 and J usage is TRBJ2-7; 7 bases fit TRBD2. V gave up 1 base and J gave up 2 bases; unmatched junction bases: 2. CDR3 size: 14 residues. In germline, CDR1 is SEHNR, CDR2 FQNEAQ (reference sequence). The CDR3 DNA reads as TGTGCCAGCAGCTTAGAGGGAGGGACCTACGAGCAGTACTTC. Its protein is CASSLEGGTYEQYF.

Ten or more counts support this clonotype. The rearrangement uses TRBV20-1 and TRBJ2-3; D gene uncertain. Trimming removed 2 bases at V and 2 bases at J, with 14 bases between. The CDR3 loop spans 15 amino acids. CDR1 is DFQATT, CDR2 SNEGSKA, per germline (reference sequence). The CDR3 sequence is CSARSGPWVTDTQYF. CDR3 coding DNA: TGCAGTGCTAGATCTGGCCCCTGGGTCACAGATACGCAGTATTTT.

This clonotype was counted a few times. The rearrangement links TRBV5-1 to TRBJ2-6; D uncertain. The CDR3 length is 15 residues. CDR1 and CDR2 from the germline V gene are SGHRS and YFSETQ. V was cut by 3 bases and J by 0 bases, with 7 bases left in between. The CDR3 DNA is TGCGCCAGCAGCTCGACAAGCTCTGGGGCCAACGTCCTGACTTTC. This translates into CASSSTSSGANVLTF.

This clonotype showed up just a few times. The rearrangement joins TRBV4-2 to TRBJ2-1; the match to TRBD2 covers 8 bases. The CDR3 totals 17 residues. Germline CDR1 is LGHNA and CDR2 is YNFKEQ. J was trimmed by 6 bases and V by 0 bases; bases with no gene match: 10. The CDR3: CASSQDSQRGRTNEQFF. In DNA, the CDR3 is TGTGCCAGCAGCCAAGACTCCCAGCGGGGGCGGACCAATGAGCAGTTCTTC.

This clonotype was recorded a few times. The chain's CDR3 is CSASRTQQPQHF. The CDR3 DNA sequence: TGCAGTGCTAGCCGGACCCAACAGCCCCAGCATTTT. This chain connects TRBV20-1 to TRBJ1-5, with D unclear. The germline gives CDR1 DFQATT, CDR2 SNEGSKA (reference sequence). The V end was cut by 3 bases, the J end by 7 bases, with 10 bases between. CDR3 length: 12 amino acids.

This clonotype was counted between two and nine times. The rearrangement links TRBV28 to TRBJ1-6; D is undetermined. The CDR3 covers 14 residues. Germline CDR1 MDHEN, CDR2 SYDVKM. V lost 8 bases, J lost 8 bases, and 16 bases lay in between. CDR3 residues: CASLVALGDSPLHF. The CDR3 nucleotides read TGTGCCAGCCTGGTGGCCCTGGGCGATTCACCCCTCCACTTT.

There are many counts of this clonotype. Here the CDR3 reads CASSLAGNYEQYF. The CDR3 DNA reads TGTGCCAGCAGTTTGGCAGGGAACTACGAGCAGTACTTC. The rearrangement uses TRBV12-3 or TRBV12-4 and TRBJ2-7, with a possible D match to TRBD1 (5 bases). This CDR3 contains 13 residues. V lost 3 bases and J lost 3, with 9 bases in between.

This clonotype was recorded many times. The chain couples TRBV5-1 to TRBJ2-2; a weak D match, TRBD2 (5 bases). The V gene's germline CDR1 is SGHRS and CDR2 YFSETQ. This CDR3 is 13 amino acids long. V lost 6 bases and J lost 5, with 11 bases in between. Here the CDR3 DNA reads TGCGCCAGCAAATCCCCGGGGACCGGGGAGCTGTTTTTT. It codes for CASKSPGTGELFF.

This clonotype was counted at least ten times. The chain uses TRBV7-9 and TRBJ2-3; tentative D call: TRBD1 (6 bases). This CDR3 is built from 11 residues. Per germline, CDR1 SEHNR and CDR2 FQNEAQ (reference sequence). V was cut by 7 bases and J by 9 bases, with 11 bases left in between. This chain's CDR3 is CASTTGQTQYF. CDR3 bases: TGTGCCAGCACCACAGGACAGACGCAGTATTTT.

This clonotype was seen more than once but under ten times. V gene TRBV7-2 combines with J gene TRBJ2-1; D not certain. CDR3 length equals 15 residues. V was shortened by 5 bases and J by 0 bases, with 11 bases between the two germline ends. The germline CDR1 and CDR2 sequences are SGHTA and FQGNSA. The CDR3 region has the DNA TGTGCCAGCAGCACCCTCCGGAGCTCCTACAATGAGCAGTTCTTC. Its translation: CASSTLRSSYNEQFF.

The table lists this clonotype with a few counts. This chain links TRBV20-1 with TRBJ1-2; the D is unclear. Germline assignment: CDR1 DFQATT and CDR2 SNEGSKA (reference sequence). V lost 4 bases, J lost 10 bases, and 10 bases lay in between. The CDR3 is 10 amino acids. The CDR3 is CSAKVRDYTF. CDR3 DNA sequence: TGCAGTGCTAAAGTCCGGGACTACACCTTC.